This T cell receptor (beta chain) was observed in a study of T cells expressing NK-cell markers. Using the 5' RACE reads, TCRdb records one entry per CDR3 protein without DNA. Seen in this sample are 200,000 to 300,000 distinct CDR3 sequences; the ten most common clones hold more than 3.5%. The CDR3 consists of 14 residues. The chain carries TRBV12-3 or TRBV12-4 and TRBJ2-7; TCRdb names TRBD1, which stays unverified in the absence of DNA. Sequenced: blood T cells: a sorted CD56 or NKG2C T cell subset, CD4+ or CD8+ T cells, or bulk PBMC T cells (not recorded which). The receptor was isolated from a woman aged 18-70 years in good health. CDR3 sequence reads: CASSTTGGRDEQYF.